What follows describes a single TCR beta chain. As yet, its antigen is unknown. MiXCR, applied by TCRdb to the reads, yields one record per CDR3 protein. The sample consists of 170,000 or so distinct CDR3 sequences, approximately 17% of them appearing once. This sample was taken from a study of T cell repertoires in cytomegalovirus infection. The CDR3 contains 15 residues. Germline loops: CDR1 SGHDN, CDR2 FVKESK. V was pared by 5 bases and J by 3 bases, with 16 bases between. General observations from the study: The ex vivo response was dominated by HLA-C-restricted CMV-specific TCR beta clonotypes.

The chain links TRBV14 to TRBJ1-1; D might be TRBD1 (5 bases). The sample consisted of CD8+ T cells from PBMCs. This clonotype originated in a human donor in good health (CMV status not recorded). Some clones in this sample may be carry-over from other donors' samples. As DNA, the CDR3 is TGTGCCAGCAGCAGCAGGGACTCAAAGTACACTGAAGCTTTCTTT. It translates to CASSSRDSKYTEAFF.